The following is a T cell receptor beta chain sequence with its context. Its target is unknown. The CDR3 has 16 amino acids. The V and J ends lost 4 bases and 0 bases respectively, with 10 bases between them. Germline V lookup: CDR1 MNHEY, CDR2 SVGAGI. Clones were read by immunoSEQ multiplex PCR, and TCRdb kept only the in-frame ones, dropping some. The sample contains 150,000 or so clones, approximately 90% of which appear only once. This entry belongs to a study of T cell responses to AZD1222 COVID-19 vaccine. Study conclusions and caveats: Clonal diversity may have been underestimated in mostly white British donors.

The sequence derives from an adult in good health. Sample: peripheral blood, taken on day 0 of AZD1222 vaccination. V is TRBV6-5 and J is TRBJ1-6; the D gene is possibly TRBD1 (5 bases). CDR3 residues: CASSWGRSSYNSPLHF. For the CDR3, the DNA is TGTGCCAGCAGTTGGGGCAGGAGCTCCTATAATTCACCCCTCCACTTT.